Listed below are T cell receptor beta chains from one sample, sequenced in a study of blood T cell repertoires in COVID-19. Assay used: immunoSEQ multiplex PCR; TCRdb lists only in-frame clones, some missing. The sample lists fewer than 300,000 clones, over 75% occurring once. Sequenced: PBMCs or T cells enriched from blood (not recorded which). These receptors all stem from a woman in her twenties or thirties who had recovered from COVID-19. CDR3s include the opening cysteine and the closing phenylalanine or tryptophan. The D gene is left open where the match is weak. A row's size may be missing; if present it is once, few, many or a size class.

CDR3 DNA,CDR3 protein,D gene,J gene,clone size,V gene
TGTGCCAGTAGTCAAGCCCGTTTTTCACCCCTCCACTTT,CASSQARFSPLHF,-,TRBJ1-6,-,TRBV19
TGTGCCAGCAACCCTCAGGGAATCGGTAGCAATCAGCCCCAGCATTTT,CASNPQGIGSNQPQHF,-,TRBJ1-5,-,TRBV2
TGTGCCTGGAGTGTACGGGGAGGGAACGGAAACACCATATATTTT,CAWSVRGGNGNTIYF,-,TRBJ1-3,-,TRBV30
TGTGCCAGCAGCTGGCATGGGGGACAGGGGGCGGAGAACATTCAGTACTTC,CASSWHGGQGAENIQYF,TRBD1,TRBJ2-4,once,TRBV5-8
TGTGCCAGCACCAAGACAGGGATGGTTAGCACAGATACGCAGTATTTT,CASTKTGMVSTDTQYF,TRBD1,TRBJ2-3,-,TRBV9
TGTGCCAGCAGTGAGCGGGAGGCCAATGAGCAGTTCTTC,CASSEREANEQFF,TRBD2,TRBJ2-1,few,TRBV6-4
TGTGCCAGCAGCTTAGATCCCGGGGATGGGGAAAAACTGTTTTTT,CASSLDPGDGEKLFF,-,TRBJ1-4,-,TRBV7-2
TGCGCCAGCAGCCCTTTCCCCCCCGGGGAGAGCTCCTACAATGAGCAGTTCTTC,CASSPFPPGESSYNEQFF,-,TRBJ2-1,-,TRBV5-1
TGTGCCAGCAGCTTAGGACAGGGTGACGATGAAAAACTGTTTTTT,CASSLGQGDDEKLFF,TRBD1,TRBJ1-4,-,TRBV7-9
TGCAGCTGCAGCGGGAGTGTCAATGAGCAGTTCTTC,CSCSGSVNEQFF,TRBD2,TRBJ2-1,-,TRBV29-1
TGTGCCAGCAGTGGGAGGGGCTCCTATAATTCACCCCTCCACTTT,CASSGRGSYNSPLHF,-,TRBJ1-6,-,TRBV25-1
TGTGCCAGCAGCGTAGCGGGACAGTCTGGTTCTGGAAACACCATATATTTT,CASSVAGQSGSGNTIYF,TRBD1,TRBJ1-3,-,TRBV9
TGTGCCAGCAGCCCGGGACTAGTGGGTGAGCAGTTCTTC,CASSPGLVGEQFF,TRBD2,TRBJ2-1,-,TRBV28
TGTGCCAGCAGCAAAGAGCACGGTGCCCCCTACGAGCAGTACTTC,CASSKEHGAPYEQYF,-,TRBJ2-7,once,TRBV21-1
TGTGCCAGCAGTTTAACAGGGCCACTCAACTATGGCTACACCTTC,CASSLTGPLNYGYTF,-,TRBJ1-2,-,TRBV28
TGTGCCAGCAGTTCCGGACCGGGACTCTTCGGAGAAAAACTGTTTTTT,CASSSGPGLFGEKLFF,-,TRBJ1-4,-,TRBV28
TGTGCCAGCAGTTACTCTTTCCAGTCCTATGGCTACACCTTC,CASSYSFQSYGYTF,-,TRBJ1-2,-,TRBV6-5
TGTGCCAGCAGCCCAGGGGGCAGGTTGGCTGAAAAACTGTTTTTT,CASSPGGRLAEKLFF,TRBD1,TRBJ1-4,-,TRBV5-4
TGTGCCAGTAGTCCCCGACATTCAGGGGCCAACGTCCTGACTTTC,CASSPRHSGANVLTF,-,TRBJ2-6,-,TRBV19
TGTGCCATCAGTGAGAGTAGCGGGAGGGTCGTTGAGCAGTTCTTC,CAISESSGRVVEQFF,TRBD2,TRBJ2-1,-,TRBV10-3
TGTGCCTGGACTGACAGTAACTATGGCTACACCTTC,CAWTDSNYGYTF,-,TRBJ1-2,-,TRBV30
TGTGCCAGCAGCTTGACGGACAGCCATTCTGGGGCCAACGTCCTGACTTTC,CASSLTDSHSGANVLTF,-,TRBJ2-6,-,TRBV5-4
TGTGCCAGCAGCTTAAGGCGGGTTGGGGCCAACGTCCTGACTTTC,CASSLRRVGANVLTF,-,TRBJ2-6,-,TRBV11-2
TGTGCCAGCAGTTTTATAATGAGCGGGAGTAAGAACTACAATGAGCAGTTCTTC,CASSFIMSGSKNYNEQFF,TRBD2,TRBJ2-1,-,TRBV2
TGTGCCTGGAGTAGAACAGGGAACACCGGGGAGCTGTTTTTT,CAWSRTGNTGELFF,-,TRBJ2-2,-,TRBV30
TGTGCCTGGGCCGGGACAGGGCTTGGCTACACCTTC,CAWAGTGLGYTF,TRBD1,TRBJ1-2,-,TRBV30
TGTGCCAGCAGTAACCACGCCGGGATTTATGAAAAACTGTTTTTT,CASSNHAGIYEKLFF,-,TRBJ1-4,-,TRBV6-5
TGTGCCACCAGGCCGCCCCCTAGCGGGAGGGACAATGAGCAGTTCTTC,CATRPPPSGRDNEQFF,TRBD2,TRBJ2-1,-,TRBV24-1
TGTGCCAGCAGCTTAAATGGAGCGGGACTCTCCTACGAGCAGTACTTC,CASSLNGAGLSYEQYF,TRBD2,TRBJ2-7,-,TRBV7-3
TGTGCCAGCAGCCTACGGACTAGCGGGAGGGGTCAAGAGACCCAGTACTTC,CASSLRTSGRGQETQYF,TRBD2,TRBJ2-5,-,TRBV3-1/TRBV3-2
TGTGCCAGCAGTTTTCTCCCGGGACTAGCGGGTCTAACTACCCACAATGAGCAGTTCTTC,CASSFLPGLAGLTTHNEQFF,TRBD2,TRBJ2-1,-,TRBV27
TGTGCCTGGAGTGTTACCCGTAGCGCCCCCACAGATACGCAGTATTTT,CAWSVTRSAPTDTQYF,-,TRBJ2-3,-,TRBV30
TGTGCCAGCAGGACAGGGACCTCTGGAAACACCATATATTTT,CASRTGTSGNTIYF,TRBD1,TRBJ1-3,few,TRBV6-5
TGTGCCAGCAGCTTAGGTCTGGGACTAGCCGGGGAGCTGTTTTTT,CASSLGLGLAGELFF,TRBD2,TRBJ2-2,-,TRBV11-2
TGTGCCAGCAGCTTGAACCAGGGGTTCAACACCGGGGAGCTGTTTTTT,CASSLNQGFNTGELFF,-,TRBJ2-2,-,TRBV7-8
TGTGCCAGCAGTACAACCAGCTCCTACGAGCAGTACTTC,CASSTTSSYEQYF,-,TRBJ2-7,-,TRBV11-3
TGTGCCAGCACGGACAGCCTCTGGAGCAATCAGCCCCAGCATTTT,CASTDSLWSNQPQHF,-,TRBJ1-5,-,TRBV28
TGTGCCTGGAGTGGACTATCGAGTATCAATGAAAAACTGTTTTTT,CAWSGLSSINEKLFF,-,TRBJ1-4,-,TRBV30
TGTGCCAGCAGCCTAGAACCGGGACAGGGTCCGCGAGGCTACACCTTC,CASSLEPGQGPRGYTF,TRBD1,TRBJ1-2,-,TRBV5-4
TGTGCCAGCAGATCCGGGACAGGGGGCCGAGTGGGGGCCAACGTCCTGACTTTC,CASRSGTGGRVGANVLTF,TRBD1,TRBJ2-6,-,TRBV28